A selection of T cell receptor beta chains follows, all from one sample in a study of T cells in Graves' hyperthyroidism and ophthalmopathy. TCRdb redid the calling of the multiplex PCR reads with MiXCR, one entry per CDR3 protein. Of around 600,000 distinct CDR3 sequences in the sample, approximately 15% were seen once. The sequenced sample was blood. These receptors originate from a woman aged 25 to 39 with Graves' hyperthyroidism. The CDR3 runs from the conserved cysteine through the conserved F or W. The D gene is left open where the match is weak. The size entry is marked missing in some rows and otherwise reads once, few, many or a size class.

j_call: TRBJ2-1; d_call: TRBD2; v_call: TRBV28; clone_size: few; cdr3_nt: TGTGCCAGCAGTTCGCCGTGGACTAGCGGGCTCGATGAGCAGTTCTTC; cdr3_aa: CASSSPWTSGLDEQFF
j_call: TRBJ2-1; d_call: .; v_call: TRBV5-1; clone_size: .; cdr3_nt: TGCGCCAGCAGCTTGGTTTACGGGGCCTACAATGAGCAGTTCTTC; cdr3_aa: CASSLVYGAYNEQFF
j_call: TRBJ2-5; d_call: TRBD1; v_call: TRBV13; clone_size: many; cdr3_nt: TGTGCCAGCAGCATTACCCCAGCCCGGGACAGGGAAGAGACCCAGTACTTC; cdr3_aa: CASSITPARDREETQYF
j_call: TRBJ1-3; d_call: .; v_call: TRBV14; clone_size: .; cdr3_nt: TGTGCCGGCAGCCCGAAGGTCTACAATCTGGGAAACACCATATATTTT; cdr3_aa: CAGSPKVYNLGNTIYF
j_call: TRBJ2-1; d_call: .; v_call: TRBV20-1; clone_size: many; cdr3_nt: TGCAGTGCTAGAGATCTCGGACTAAAACAGTTCTTC; cdr3_aa: CSARDLGLKQFF
j_call: TRBJ1-4; d_call: .; v_call: TRBV7-9; clone_size: .; cdr3_nt: TGTGCCAGCAGTAAGGCAGAAAAACTGTTTTTT; cdr3_aa: CASSKAEKLFF
j_call: TRBJ2-7; d_call: .; v_call: TRBV11-2; clone_size: .; cdr3_nt: TGTGCCAGCAGCCCCTCTCCCCTGTACGAGCAGTACTTC; cdr3_aa: CASSPSPLYEQYF
j_call: TRBJ2-7; d_call: .; v_call: TRBV10-3; clone_size: many; cdr3_nt: TGTGCCATCAGTGTAACCAGCCAGGCGTACGAGCAGTACTTC; cdr3_aa: CAISVTSQAYEQYF
j_call: TRBJ1-2; d_call: .; v_call: TRBV30; clone_size: many; cdr3_nt: TGTGCCTGGAGTGTACCCGGGGCAGTCAACTATGGCTACACCTTC; cdr3_aa: CAWSVPGAVNYGYTF
j_call: TRBJ1-2; d_call: .; v_call: TRBV4-3; clone_size: few; cdr3_nt: TGCGCCAGCAGCCAAGGGTTTGGTGAGGGGAACTATGGCTACACCTTC; cdr3_aa: CASSQGFGEGNYGYTF
j_call: TRBJ2-1; d_call: .; v_call: TRBV12-3/TRBV12-4; clone_size: many; cdr3_nt: TGTGCCAGCAGTTTAAGGAGTCTGCGTGAATTTGGGCAGTTCTTC; cdr3_aa: CASSLRSLREFGQFF
j_call: TRBJ2-1; d_call: .; v_call: TRBV5-8; clone_size: few; cdr3_nt: TGTGCCAGCACTCCTGCTAGCCCGAGCTCCTACAATGAGCAGTTCTTC; cdr3_aa: CASTPASPSSYNEQFF
j_call: TRBJ2-3; d_call: TRBD2; v_call: TRBV5-1; clone_size: few; cdr3_nt: TGCGCCAGCAGCTCGATGACTAGCGGGAGGTCGTGGGTAACAGATGCGCAGTATTTT; cdr3_aa: CASSSMTSGRSWVTDAQYF
j_call: TRBJ2-1; d_call: TRBD1; v_call: TRBV7-2; clone_size: few; cdr3_nt: TGTGCCAGCAGCTTAGCCCACAGGGGGCGTCTGCTCGTCCCCGAGCAGTTCTTC; cdr3_aa: CASSLAHRGRLLVPEQFF
j_call: TRBJ1-3; d_call: .; v_call: TRBV10-3; clone_size: .; cdr3_nt: TGTGCCATCGGAAGGGACACCATATATTTT; cdr3_aa: CAIGRDTIYF
j_call: TRBJ2-2; d_call: .; v_call: TRBV20-1; clone_size: few; cdr3_nt: TGCAGTGCTAGAGGGGGTATCACCGGGGAGCTGTTTTTT; cdr3_aa: CSARGGITGELFF
j_call: TRBJ2-5; d_call: TRBD2; v_call: TRBV6-4; clone_size: .; cdr3_nt: TGTGCCAGCAGTTACCTAGCGGGAGCCCAAGAGACCCAGTACTTC; cdr3_aa: CASSYLAGAQETQYF
j_call: TRBJ2-3; d_call: .; v_call: TRBV7-2; clone_size: .; cdr3_nt: TGTGCCAGCAGCTTAGCTGCCCAGGGTGGAGATACGCAGTATTTT; cdr3_aa: CASSLAAQGGDTQYF
j_call: TRBJ1-1; d_call: TRBD1; v_call: TRBV18; clone_size: many; cdr3_nt: TGTGCCAGCTCACCATCAGAAGGGGGCCTGACTGAAGCTTTCTTT; cdr3_aa: CASSPSEGGLTEAFF
j_call: TRBJ2-1; d_call: .; v_call: TRBV27; clone_size: few; cdr3_nt: TGTGCCAGCAGTTTTCGCGGAGAGTACAATGAGCAGTTCTTC; cdr3_aa: CASSFRGEYNEQFF
j_call: TRBJ1-4; d_call: TRBD1; v_call: TRBV15; clone_size: .; cdr3_nt: TGTGCCACCAGCAGGGGACAGTCTTTTGAAAAACTGTTTTTT; cdr3_aa: CATSRGQSFEKLFF
j_call: TRBJ1-1; d_call: TRBD1; v_call: TRBV10-3; clone_size: many; cdr3_nt: TGTGCCATCAAAGCCAGGGGGGAGGTCACTGAAGCTTTCTTT; cdr3_aa: CAIKARGEVTEAFF
j_call: TRBJ1-1; d_call: .; v_call: TRBV30; clone_size: many; cdr3_nt: TGTGCCTGGAATCAGGGCAGCACTGAAGCTTTCTTT; cdr3_aa: CAWNQGSTEAFF
j_call: TRBJ1-2; d_call: .; v_call: TRBV30; clone_size: .; cdr3_nt: TGTGCCTGGAGTGTATTATCGCAAGCCTTTTACTATGGCTACACCTTC; cdr3_aa: CAWSVLSQAFYYGYTF
j_call: TRBJ2-7; d_call: .; v_call: TRBV6-1; clone_size: many; cdr3_nt: TGTGCCAGCACCGCGACTAGCTCCTACGAGCAGTACTTC; cdr3_aa: CASTATSSYEQYF
j_call: TRBJ2-1; d_call: .; v_call: TRBV20-1; clone_size: many; cdr3_nt: TGCAGTGCTAGAGATCTGGGTCCAACTAGGAACAATGAGCAGTTCTTC; cdr3_aa: CSARDLGPTRNNEQFF
j_call: TRBJ2-3; d_call: TRBD2; v_call: TRBV7-9; clone_size: few; cdr3_nt: TGTGCCAGCAGCTTAATCGCGGGAGGGCCCACAGATACGCAGTATTTT; cdr3_aa: CASSLIAGGPTDTQYF